Each of the 22 T cell receptor beta chains below was sequenced from the same sample in a study of metastatic and nonmetastatic thyroid tumors. TCRdb re-called the PCR reads via MiXCR. Found here are 10,000 to 15,000 clones, about an eighth of them singletons; the top ten hold about 30%. Treatment of any kind had been given to no patient before thyroid surgery. Sequences were obtained from blood. These TCRs come from a female donor with papillary thyroid cancer or a benign thyroid nodule (not recorded which). Some clones in this sample may be carry-over from other donors' samples.

This clone was recorded many times. The chain combines TRBV20-1 with TRBJ2-3; 8 nucleotides agree with TRBD2. Per germline, CDR1 DFQATT and CDR2 SNEGSKA (reference sequence). Germline trimming cut 6 bases from V and 5 bases from J; bases unmatched to any gene: 10. CDR3 length: 14 residues. DNA for the CDR3: TGCAGTGCAACCCCAGACCTAGCGGGAGATACGCAGTATTTT. This gives the protein CSATPDLAGDTQYF.

This clone occurred many times. J is TRBJ1-1 and V is TRBV6-1; maybe TRBD1 (6 bases). Germline CDR1 MNHNS, CDR2 SASEGT. The CDR3 extends over 11 amino acids. Trimming took off 7 bases at V and 11 bases at J, with 14 bases between the two ends. The CDR3 reads CASMGGRWAFF. CDR3 nucleotide sequence: TGTGCCAGCATGGGGGGCCGGTGGGCTTTCTTT.

This clone was detected many times. V is TRBV5-1 and J is TRBJ1-1, with 9 bases that match TRBD1. CDR3 size: 13 residues. J was trimmed by 3 bases and V by 3 bases; bases with no gene match: 0. CDR1 SGHRS and CDR2 YFSETQ come from the germline V gene. The CDR3 DNA is TGCGCCAGCAGCTGGACAGGGGACACTGAAGCTTTCTTT. Amino acid sequence: CASSWTGDTEAFF.

This clone was detected ten times or more. The chain recombines TRBV4-2 with TRBJ2-1, with D tentatively TRBD1 or TRBD2 (5 bases each). The V end was cut by 4 bases, the J end by 6 bases, with 13 bases between. CDR1 and CDR2 from the germline V gene are LGHNA and YNFKEQ. The CDR3 runs to 14 residues. The CDR3, as DNA: TGTGCCAGCAGCCCGGGACCTTACTCCAATGAGCAGTTCTTC. Translated: CASSPGPYSNEQFF.

Many counts were recorded for this clone. The rearrangement joins TRBV7-2 to TRBJ2-1, with TRBD2 matching over 8 bases. Germline CDR1 reads SGHTA; CDR2 reads FQGNSA. V shed 5 bases, J shed 6 bases, and the junction held 9 bases outside the gene matches. The CDR3 loop spans 15 amino acids. This CDR3 is CASSPASGSSNEQFF. The CDR3 coding sequence is TGTGCCAGCAGCCCAGCGAGCGGGAGTTCCAATGAGCAGTTCTTC.

This clone was seen at least ten times. The chain joins TRBV6-1 to TRBJ2-6; D is ambiguous. Per the germline V gene, CDR1 is MNHNS and CDR2 is SASEGT. Trimming took off 2 bases at V and 2 bases at J, with 13 bases between the two ends. This CDR3 region has 17 residues. The CDR3 region is CASSEIGIGTGANVLTF. The CDR3 DNA is TGTGCCAGCAGTGAAATCGGAATAGGGACTGGGGCCAACGTCCTGACTTTC.

This clone was detected ten times or more. The gene calls are TRBV20-1 and TRBJ1-5; maybe TRBD1 (5 bases). The V and J ends lost 2 bases and 2 bases respectively, with 16 bases between them. CDR3 size: 16 residues. Germline values: CDR1 DFQATT, CDR2 SNEGSKA (reference sequence). CDR3 protein: CSARFRGEVGNQPQHF. The CDR3 DNA reads as TGCAGTGCTAGATTCCGGGGGGAAGTGGGCAATCAGCCCCAGCATTTT.

The CDR3 DNA reads TGTGCCAGCAGCTTGGTCTCAGCCGGAAACACCATATATTTT. This codes for CASSLVSAGNTIYF. V gene TRBV5-6 combines with J gene TRBJ1-3; D ambiguous. Trimming left V 0 bases short and J 4 bases short, with 8 bases between. Germline assignment: CDR1 SGHDT and CDR2 YYEEEE. This CDR3 has 14 amino acids.

This clone appeared many times. This chain joins TRBV2 and TRBJ1-1, with 10 bases fitting TRBD1. The CDR3 loop spans 15 amino acids. V gave up 6 bases and J gave up 4 bases; unmatched junction bases: 8. CDR1 and CDR2 from the germline V gene are SNHLY and FYNNEI. CDR3 region: CASSRTGTGATEAFF. In DNA, the CDR3 is TGTGCCAGCAGCCGGACCGGGACAGGGGCCACTGAAGCTTTCTTT. Filled out from reference TRBV2 and TRBJ1-1, the complete variable domain reads EPEVTQTPSHQVTQMGQEVILRCVPISNHLYFYWYRQILGQKVEFLVSFYNNEISEKSEIFDDQFSVERPDGSNFTLKIRSTKLEDSAMYFCASSRTGTGATEAFFGQGTRLTVV.

This clone was seen many times. This chain connects TRBV3-1 to TRBJ1-1, with a weak D call TRBD1 (5 bases). Trimming took off 4 bases at V and 5 bases at J, with 14 bases between the two ends. CDR1 is LGHDT, CDR2 YNNKEL, per germline (reference sequence). This CDR3 spans 14 amino acids. The CDR3 bases are TGTGCCAGCAGCCGCCAGGGCGGAAGGACTGAAGCTTTCTTT. Its translation is CASSRQGGRTEAFF.

This clone appeared many times. This chain joins TRBV3-1 and TRBJ1-6; D remains ambiguous. The CDR3 consists of 13 residues. Germline values: CDR1 LGHDT, CDR2 YNNKEL (reference sequence). Trimming removed 1 base at V and 9 bases at J, with 7 bases between. CDR3: CASSQGSSSPLHF. The CDR3 region has the DNA TGTGCCAGCAGCCAAGGCAGCAGTTCACCCCTCCACTTT.

This clone was recorded at least ten times. The V gene is TRBV7-6, the J gene TRBJ2-5; TRBD2 aligns across 7 bases. The trim removed 5 bases at V and 5 bases at J, leaving 11 bases unmatched. The CDR3 loop spans 15 amino acids. Germline assignment: CDR1 SGHVS and CDR2 FNYEAQ. The CDR3 DNA follows: TGTGCCAGCAGCCAATCAATGGGGGGGGTGGAGACCCAGTACTTC. It yields the protein CASSQSMGGVETQYF.

This clone was counted many times. This chain links TRBV19 with TRBJ1-4; D remains unclear. V was trimmed by 5 bases and J by 8 bases, leaving 18 bases between them. There are 15 residues in the CDR3. CDR1 and CDR2 (germline): LNHDA, SQIVND (reference sequence). In DNA form, the CDR3 reads TGTGCCAGTAGTCCTCGCCTCGTTTACGGGGAAAAACTGTTTTTT. Protein product: CASSPRLVYGEKLFF.

Within the sample, this clone is medium-sized. This rearrangement joins TRBV28 to TRBJ2-1, with 7 bases that match TRBD1. The CDR3 contains 16 residues. CDR1 and CDR2 (germline): MDHEN, SYDVKM. J gave up 4 bases and V 3 bases, and 9 bases lay outside the gene matches. CDR3 nucleotide sequence: TGTGCCAGCAGTTTTTCGGGCCGACAGGGATACAATGAGCAGTTCTTC. Amino acid sequence: CASSFSGRQGYNEQFF. The variable domain in full, completed from reference TRBV28 and TRBJ2-1, reads DVKVTQSSRYLVKRTGEKVFLECVQDMDHENMFWYRQDPGLGLRLIYFSYDVKMKEKGDIPEGYSVSREKKERFSLILESASTNQTSMYLCASSFSGRQGYNEQFFGPGTRLTVL.

This clone was seen repeatedly, ten times or more. The rearrangement links TRBV18 to TRBJ2-1; TRBD2 agrees at 10 bases. Germline CDR1 KGHSH, CDR2 LQKENI. The CDR3 runs 15 residues. V was clipped by 3 bases and J by 10 bases; unmatched bases: 9. CDR3 nucleotides: TGTGCCAGCTCACCGAGCGGGAGGGCCAGAGGAGAGCAGTTCTTC. The encoded protein is CASSPSGRARGEQFF.

This clone is labeled as medium-sized (0.01 to 0.1%). The V call is TRBV6-1, the J call TRBJ1-2; D perhaps matches TRBD1 (5 bases). Deletions cut 2 bases from V and 7 bases from J, with 11 bases between. The CDR3 contains 13 residues. Germline V gene data show CDR1 as MNHNS and CDR2 as SASEGT. CDR3: CASSELPGAGYTF. The CDR3 DNA follows: TGTGCCAGCAGTGAACTTCCCGGGGCTGGCTACACCTTC.

Ten or more counts support this clone. The chain is built from TRBV20-1 and TRBJ2-7, with 9 nucleotides matching TRBD1. The germline V gene has CDR1 DFQATT and CDR2 SNEGSKA (reference sequence). The CDR3 totals 13 residues. The V gene end was trimmed by 5 bases and the J gene end by 7 bases; junction bases not matched to a gene: 9. This CDR3 is CSAGDRDGGEQYF. The CDR3 coding sequence is TGCAGTGCTGGGGACAGGGACGGGGGAGAGCAGTACTTC.

This clone has ten or more counts. The chain links TRBV20-1 to TRBJ2-2; D not resolved. The CDR3 sequence is 15 residues long. Between the trimmed V and J ends, which lost 3 bases and 0 bases, there was a span of 11 bases. Germline CDR1 DFQATT, CDR2 SNEGSKA (reference sequence). CDR3 loop: CSARAGPSNTGELFF. CDR3 in DNA: TGCAGTGCTAGGGCAGGCCCCTCGAACACCGGGGAGCTGTTTTTT.

This clone occurred many times. V and J are TRBV12-5 and TRBJ2-5; 10 nucleotides line up with TRBD1. The CDR3 extends over 15 amino acids. Trimming at V came to 1 base and at J to 6 bases, leaving 5 bases not matched to a gene. Germline CDR1 and CDR2: LGHNT and FRNRAP. The CDR3 sequence is CASGLGTGGGKTQYF. The CDR3 DNA sequence: TGTGCTAGTGGTTTGGGGACAGGGGGTGGAAAGACCCAGTACTTC.

This chain joins TRBV2 and TRBJ1-1; D is uncertain. The CDR3 length is 17 residues. V was trimmed by 4 bases and J by 0 bases, leaving 18 bases between them. The germline CDR1 and CDR2 sequences are SNHLY and FYNNEI. CDR3 DNA sequence: TGTGCCAGCAGTGTAGCGACACTCGGAGACCTGAACACTGAAGCTTTCTTT. The encoded protein is CASSVATLGDLNTEAFF.

In its sample, this clone was seen many times. The chain employs TRBV6-1 and TRBJ2-3; D gene uncertain. CDR1 is MNHNS, CDR2 SASEGT, per germline. The CDR3 length is 14 residues. V was clipped by 5 bases and J by 3 bases, with 12 bases between them. The chain's CDR3 is CASSPVAETDTQYF. The CDR3, as DNA: TGTGCCAGCAGTCCGGTGGCAGAAACAGATACGCAGTATTTT.

This clone appeared a few times. The genes are TRBV12-3 or TRBV12-4 and TRBJ2-7; D may be TRBD1 (6 bases). V was trimmed by 5 bases and J by 7 bases, leaving 18 bases between them. CDR3 size: 14 residues. CDR3 loop: CASSAQGGIGEQYF. The CDR3, as DNA: TGTGCCAGCAGTGCACAGGGTGGGATTGGGGAGCAGTACTTC.